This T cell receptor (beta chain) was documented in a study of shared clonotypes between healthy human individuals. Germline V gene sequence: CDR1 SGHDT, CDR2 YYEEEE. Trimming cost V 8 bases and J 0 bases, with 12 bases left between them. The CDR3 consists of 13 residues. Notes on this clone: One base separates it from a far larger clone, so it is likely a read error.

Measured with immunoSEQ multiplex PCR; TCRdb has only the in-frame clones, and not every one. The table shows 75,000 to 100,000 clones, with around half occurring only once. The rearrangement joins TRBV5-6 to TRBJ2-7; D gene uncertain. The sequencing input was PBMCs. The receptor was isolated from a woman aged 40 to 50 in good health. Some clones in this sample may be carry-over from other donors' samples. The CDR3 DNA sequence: TGTGCCAGTTCGGCGGAGATCTCCTACGAGCAGTACTTC. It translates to CASSAEISYEQYF.